Following are 21 T cell receptor beta chains from one sample sequenced in a study of radiation and T cells in renal cell carcinoma. Described time point: baseline pretreatment blood. Treatment given: 15 Gy SBRT to primary tumor, nephrectomy 4 weeks later. The data were produced by immunoSEQ multiplex PCR, yet TCRdb's version contains in-frame clones alone and is incomplete. Among about 130,000 clones, approximately 90% were seen once, and the ten largest hold about 12%. The specimen comprised blood, sampled from a patient whose treatment included radiotherapy and nephrectomy. These receptors all come from a woman in her forties or fifties with renal cell carcinoma.

The V call is TRBV9, the J call TRBJ2-1; a possible D gene is TRBD2 (7 bases). The CDR3 runs to 15 residues. Germline CDR1 SGDLS, CDR2 YYNGEE. V lost 3 bases to trimming and J lost 4 bases, with 14 bases between them. Written as DNA, the CDR3 is TGTGCCAGCAGCGCCACGGGGGGCCGATACAATGAGCAGTTCTTC. This sequence encodes CASSATGGRYNEQFF.

The rearrangement joins TRBV4-2 to TRBJ2-1; 11 nucleotides match TRBD1. Germline V gene data show CDR1 as LGHNA and CDR2 as YNFKEQ. This CDR3 is built from 16 residues. Trimming took 1 base from V and 4 from J; bases not matched to a gene: 3. The CDR3 region is CASSQGDRGGYNEQFF. Here the CDR3 DNA reads TGTGCCAGCAGCCAAGGGGACAGGGGGGGATACAATGAGCAGTTCTTC.

The chain recombines TRBV7-9 with TRBJ2-5, with unresolved D. Deletions cut 4 bases from V and 5 bases from J, with 17 bases between. The germline CDR1 and CDR2 sequences are SEHNR and FQNEAQ (reference sequence). The CDR3 loop spans 15 amino acids. In DNA, the CDR3 is TGTGCCAGCAGCTCACTCGGGTCTTCAACCGAGACCCAGTACTTC. Its protein product is CASSSLGSSTETQYF.

This rearrangement joins TRBV13 to TRBJ2-3; TRBD2 matches 9 bases. The V segment lost 0 bases and the J segment 5 bases; nucleotides outside the gene matches: 9. The CDR3 contains 17 residues. Germline V CDR1 and CDR2: PRHDT, FYEKMQ (reference sequence). Written as DNA, the CDR3 is TGTGCCAGCAGCTTAGGGTGGCGGGGGGGCCAACGAGATACGCAGTATTTT. Translating it yields CASSLGWRGGQRDTQYF.

This chain joins TRBV19 and TRBJ1-1; D is ambiguous. Looked up from germline, CDR1 is LNHDA and CDR2 is SQIVND (reference sequence). The CDR3 runs to 13 residues. Trimming cost V 4 bases and J 0 bases, with 6 bases left between them. The CDR3 spells CASSTSMNTEAFF. For the CDR3, the DNA is TGTGCCAGTAGTACCAGCATGAACACTGAAGCTTTCTTT.

This clone has only one observation. This chain links TRBV27 with TRBJ1-6; unclear D gene. Looked up from germline, CDR1 is MNHEY and CDR2 is SMNVEV (reference sequence). V shed 5 bases and J shed 6 bases, with 11 bases lying between them. CDR3 length: 14 residues. CDR3 region: CASSLFLSNSPLHF. Written as DNA, the CDR3 is TGTGCCAGCAGTCTGTTCCTTAGTAATTCACCCCTCCACTTT.

This chain links TRBV5-4 with TRBJ1-4; no clear D. Germline V gene sequence: CDR1 SGHNT, CDR2 YYREEE (reference sequence). This CDR3 comprises 14 residues. V lost 2 bases and J 7 bases, leaving 12 bases between the germline ends. The CDR3 loop reads CASSFGGVGEKLFF. In nucleotides, the CDR3 is TGTGCCAGCAGCTTTGGCGGGGTGGGTGAAAAACTGTTTTTT.

The chain joins TRBV18 to TRBJ1-1; D is possibly TRBD1 (5 bases). Germline CDR1 KGHSH, CDR2 LQKENI. The CDR3 consists of 15 residues. V was cut by 2 bases and J by 0 bases, with 10 bases left in between. CDR3 nucleotide sequence: TGTGCCAGCTCACCAGGCGGGACCCTGAACACTGAAGCTTTCTTT. It specifies CASSPGGTLNTEAFF.

There are a few counts of this clone. The gene calls are TRBV10-3 and TRBJ1-4; no firm D call. The CDR3 runs to 14 residues. Germline V CDR1 and CDR2: ENHRY, SYGVKD. Trimming removed 4 bases at V and 8 bases at J, with 14 bases between. CDR3 residues: CAISGTTAQEKLFF. In nucleotides, the CDR3 is TGTGCCATCAGTGGTACAACGGCGCAAGAAAAACTGTTTTTT.

The V and J genes are TRBV5-1 and TRBJ2-2, with D perhaps given as TRBD1 or TRBD2 (6 bases each). Looked up from germline, CDR1 is SGHRS and CDR2 is YFSETQ. The CDR3 runs to 16 residues. V shed 1 base and J shed 6 bases, with 16 bases lying between them. Here the CDR3 DNA reads TGCGCCAGCAGCTTGTATTACGCAGGGGAGGCCGGGGAGCTGTTTTTT. Protein: CASSLYYAGEAGELFF.

The J gene is TRBJ2-2, the V gene TRBV9, with D hard to call. Germline V gene data show CDR1 as SGDLS and CDR2 as YYNGEE. Trimming left V 0 bases short and J 2 bases short, with 5 bases between. The CDR3 sequence is 14 residues long. Here the CDR3 DNA reads TGTGCCAGCAGCGTAGTCTCAAACACCGGGGAGCTGTTTTTT. Protein: CASSVVSNTGELFF.

The chain has TRBV30 and TRBJ1-5; 9 bases fit TRBD1. Germline V gene sequence: CDR1 GTSNPN, CDR2 SVGIG (reference sequence). CDR3 length: 14 residues. Germline trimming cut 3 bases from V and 2 bases from J; bases unmatched to any gene: 2. The CDR3 DNA reads as TGTGCCTGGAGCCGGACAGGGGGCAATCAGCCCCAGCATTTT. Amino acid sequence: CAWSRTGGNQPQHF.

The CDR3 DNA is TGTGCCAGCAGCGTAGACAGGGAATCACCCCTCCACTTT. Residues: CASSVDRESPLHF. The chain recombines TRBV7-8 with TRBJ1-6; the match to TRBD1 covers 7 bases. Looked up from germline, CDR1 is SGHVS and CDR2 is FQNEAQ. The V gene end was trimmed by 5 bases and the J gene end by 10 bases; junction bases not matched to a gene: 5. The CDR3 runs 13 residues. Together with reference TRBV7-8 and TRBJ1-6, the CDR3 gives the full variable domain: GAGVSQSPRYKVAKRGQDVALRCDPISGHVSLFWYQQALGQGPEFLTYFQNEAQLDKSGLPSDRFFAERPEGSVSTLKIQRTQQEDSAVYLCASSVDRESPLHFGNGTRLTVT.

The J gene is TRBJ1-2, the V gene TRBV28; D remains unclear. V was trimmed by 6 bases and J by 1 base, leaving 6 bases between them. The CDR3 covers 12 residues. CDR1 MDHEN and CDR2 SYDVKM come from the germline V gene. The CDR3 nucleotides read TGTGCCAGCAGGAAGGGTAACTATGGCTACACCTTC. Translated: CASRKGNYGYTF.

V gene TRBV9 combines with J gene TRBJ2-3; D not resolved. Germline V lookup: CDR1 SGDLS, CDR2 YYNGEE. V lost 0 bases, J lost 2 bases, and 7 bases lay in between. The CDR3 covers 14 residues. The CDR3 is CASSVGSNTDTQYF. The DNA for the CDR3 is TGTGCCAGCAGCGTAGGGTCGAACACAGATACGCAGTATTTT.

This chain uses TRBV11-3 with TRBJ2-1; 10 bases align to TRBD2. The germline CDR1 and CDR2 sequences are SGHNT and YENEEA. CDR3 length: 16 residues. With 3 bases clipped from V and 1 base from J, the junction kept 3 bases outside the gene matches. The CDR3 region has the DNA TGTGCCAGCAGCTTCCGGACTAGCGGATCCTACAATGAGCAGTTCTTC. The encoded protein is CASSFRTSGSYNEQFF. Based on the CDR3 plus reference TRBV11-3 and TRBJ2-1, the full variable domain is EAGVVQSPRYKIIEKKQPVAFWCNPISGHNTLYWYLQNLGQGPELLIRYENEEAVDDSQLPKDRFSAERLKGVDSTLKIQPAELGDSAVYLCASSFRTSGSYNEQFFGPGTRLTVL.

CDR3 nucleotide sequence: TGTGCCAGCAGCGACGGACAGTTCGAAGCTTTCTTT. Its protein is CASSDGQFEAFF. The chain employs TRBV9 and TRBJ1-1; a weak D match, TRBD1 (6 bases). This CDR3 has 12 residues. V was clipped by 3 bases and J by 8 bases, with 11 bases between them. CDR1 SGDLS and CDR2 YYNGEE come from the germline V gene. Combining the CDR3 with reference TRBV9 and TRBJ1-1 gives the whole variable domain DSGVTQTPKHLITATGQRVTLRCSPRSGDLSVYWYQQSLDQGLQFLIQYYNGEERAKGNILERFSAQQFPDLHSELNLSSLELGDSALYFCASSDGQFEAFFGQGTRLTVV.

The CDR3 sequence: CASSEWTRGGNTIYF. DNA for the CDR3: TGTGCCAGCAGTGAATGGACTCGGGGGGGAAACACCATATATTTT. The chain is built from TRBV2 and TRBJ1-3, with D tentatively TRBD1 (5 bases). The V and J ends lost 2 bases and 4 bases respectively, with 12 bases between them. The CDR3 covers 15 residues. Germline V gene data show CDR1 as SNHLY and CDR2 as FYNNEI.

The CDR3 spells CASSLVGMANYGYTF. DNA for the CDR3: TGTGCCAGCAGCTTAGTGGGAATGGCCAACTATGGCTACACCTTC. The J gene is TRBJ1-2, the V gene TRBV7-9; no clear D. The CDR3 consists of 15 residues. With 1 base removed from V and 2 bases from J, the gap between germline ends came to 11 bases. CDR1 SEHNR and CDR2 FQNEAQ come from the germline V gene (reference sequence).

This chain links TRBV2 with TRBJ2-7, with D unresolved. The CDR3 spans 13 residues. Germline CDR1 and CDR2: SNHLY and FYNNEI. Trimming removed 10 bases at V and 3 bases at J, with 16 bases between. The CDR3: CATSRPTDYEQYF. CDR3 nucleotide sequence: TGTGCCACAAGCCGTCCCACCGACTACGAGCAGTACTTC.

The chain recombines TRBV4-3 with TRBJ2-6, with D perhaps given as TRBD1 or TRBD2 (5 bases each). The CDR3 runs 17 residues. V was trimmed by 1 base and J by 0 bases, leaving 10 bases between them. The germline CDR1 and CDR2 sequences are LGHNA and YSLEER. The CDR3 loop reads CASSQGTGLSGANVLTF. The DNA for the CDR3 is TGCGCCAGCAGCCAAGGTACGGGGCTCTCTGGGGCCAACGTCCTGACTTTC.